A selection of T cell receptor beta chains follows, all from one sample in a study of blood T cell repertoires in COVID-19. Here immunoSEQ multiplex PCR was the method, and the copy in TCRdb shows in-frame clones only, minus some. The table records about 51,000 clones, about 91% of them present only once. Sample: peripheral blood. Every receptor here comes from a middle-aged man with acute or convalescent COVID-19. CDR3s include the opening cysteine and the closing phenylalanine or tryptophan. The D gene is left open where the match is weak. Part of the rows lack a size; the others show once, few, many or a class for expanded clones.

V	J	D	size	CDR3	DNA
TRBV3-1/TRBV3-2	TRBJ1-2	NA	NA	CASTSSAGMGSGGYTF	TGTGCCAGCACCTCAAGCGCGGGGATGGGGTCGGGCGGCTACACCTTC
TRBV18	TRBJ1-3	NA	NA	CASSPRGDPVAGNTIYF	TGTGCCAGCTCACCGCGCGGGGACCCCGTGGCTGGAAACACCATATATTTT
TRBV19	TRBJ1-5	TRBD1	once	CASSRGQGAKQPQHF	TGTGCCAGTAGTAGGGGACAGGGGGCTAAACAGCCCCAGCATTTT
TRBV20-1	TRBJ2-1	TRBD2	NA	CSASRMAAGSYNEQFF	TGCAGTGCTAGTCGGATGGCAGCGGGGTCCTACAATGAGCAGTTCTTC
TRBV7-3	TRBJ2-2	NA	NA	CASRAGGAAGELFF	TGTGCCAGCAGGGCTGGAGGGGCCGCCGGGGAGCTGTTTTTT
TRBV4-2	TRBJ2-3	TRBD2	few	CASSQALAGGPSTDTQYF	TGTGCCAGCAGCCAAGCCTTAGCGGGGGGTCCCAGCACAGATACGCAGTATTTT
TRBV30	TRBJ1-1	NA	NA	CAWSQTLRRPEAFF	TGTGCCTGGAGCCAGACCTTGAGGAGACCTGAAGCTTTCTTT
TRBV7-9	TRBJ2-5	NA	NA	CASSLGEYQETQYF	TGTGCCAGCAGCTTAGGGGAGTACCAAGAGACCCAGTACTTC
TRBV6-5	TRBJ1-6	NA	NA	CASSSGQLSPLHF	TGTGCCAGCAGTTCCGGACAGCTCTCCCCCCTCCACTTT
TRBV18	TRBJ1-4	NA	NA	CASSIDRTPNEKLFF	TGTGCCAGCTCAATCGACAGGACCCCTAATGAAAAACTGTTTTTT
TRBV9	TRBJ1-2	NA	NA	CASSVVAGADYGYTF	TGTGCCAGCAGCGTAGTTGCGGGGGCTGACTATGGCTACACCTTC
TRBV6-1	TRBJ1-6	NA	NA	CASSEAGGAGKNSPLHF	TGTGCCAGCAGTGAAGCAGGGGGGGCTGGAAAGAATTCACCCCTCCACTTT
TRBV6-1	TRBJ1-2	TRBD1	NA	CASSDGTGFYGYTF	TGTGCCAGCAGTGATGGGACAGGGTTCTATGGCTACACCTTC
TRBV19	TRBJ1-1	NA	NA	CASSTRLGATNTEAFF	TGTGCCAGTAGTACTCGCCTAGGGGCGACGAACACTGAAGCTTTCTTT
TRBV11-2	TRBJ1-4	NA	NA	CASSLSRSNEKLFF	TGTGCCAGCAGCCTTAGCCGGAGTAATGAAAAACTGTTTTTT
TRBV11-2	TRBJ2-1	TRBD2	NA	CASRVGGAGGPENEQFF	TGTGCCAGCAGAGTAGGGGGAGCGGGGGGGCCGGAGAATGAGCAGTTCTTC
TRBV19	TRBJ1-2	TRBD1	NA	CASSPSGAGGYTYGYTF	TGTGCCAGTAGTCCTTCAGGGGCAGGGGGATACACATATGGCTACACCTTC
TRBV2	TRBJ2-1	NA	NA	CASNPLREQFF	TGTGCCAGTAACCCACTCCGGGAGCAGTTCTTC
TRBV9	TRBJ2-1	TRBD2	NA	CASSVLGGGYNEQFF	TGTGCCAGCAGCGTACTTGGCGGGGGATACAATGAGCAGTTCTTC
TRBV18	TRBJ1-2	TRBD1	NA	CASSQDRDSGYTF	TGTGCCAGCTCACAGGACAGGGACTCTGGCTACACCTTC
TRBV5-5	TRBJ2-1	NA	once	CASSPSGGTGSKNEQFF	TGTGCCAGCAGCCCATCGGGGGGGACAGGGAGTAAGAATGAGCAGTTCTTC
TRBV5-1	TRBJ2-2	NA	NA	CASSLAGGGDGYTGELFF	TGCGCCAGCAGCTTAGCCGGAGGAGGGGATGGGTACACCGGGGAGCTGTTTTTT
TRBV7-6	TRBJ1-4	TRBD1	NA	CASSTGTGGSSGNEKLFF	TGTGCCAGCAGCACCGGGACAGGGGGCAGTTCGGGTAATGAAAAACTGTTTTTT
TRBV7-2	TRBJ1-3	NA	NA	CASSLGQGNTIYF	TGTGCCAGCAGCTTAGGCCAGGGAAACACCATATATTTT
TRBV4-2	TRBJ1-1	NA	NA	CASSPEDMNTEAFF	TGTGCCAGCAGCCCCGAGGACATGAACACTGAAGCTTTCTTT
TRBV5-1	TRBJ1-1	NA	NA	CASSLGEFNDEAFF	TGCGCCAGCAGCTTGGGGGAGTTTAACGATGAAGCTTTCTTT
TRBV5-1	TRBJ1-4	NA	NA	CASSVGTTTNEKLFF	TGCGCCAGCAGCGTCGGGACAACAACTAATGAAAAACTGTTTTTT
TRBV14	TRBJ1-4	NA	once	CASSQGTVAAVSRGKLFF	TGTGCCAGCAGCCAAGGGACGGTTGCCGCCGTGTCCAGGGGAAAACTGTTTTTT
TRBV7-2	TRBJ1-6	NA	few	CASSFSSASNNSPLHF	TGTGCCAGCAGCTTTAGTTCAGCTAGTAATAATTCACCCCTCCACTTT
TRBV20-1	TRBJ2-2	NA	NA	CSASPGTNTGELFF	TGCAGTGCTAGTCCAGGGACGAACACCGGGGAGCTGTTTTTT
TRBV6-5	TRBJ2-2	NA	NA	CASSHGFLNTGELFF	TGTGCCAGCAGCCACGGGTTTTTGAACACCGGGGAGCTGTTTTTT
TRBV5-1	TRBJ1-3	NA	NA	CASSLDYRQDGNTIYF	TGCGCCAGCAGCTTGGATTATCGGCAGGATGGAAACACCATATATTTT
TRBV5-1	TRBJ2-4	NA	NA	CASSLDSKRIQYF	TGCGCCAGCAGCTTGGATTCAAAGCGCATTCAGTACTTC
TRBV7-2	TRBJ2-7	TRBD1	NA	CASSSTRQGHEQYF	TGTGCCAGCAGCTCAACCCGACAGGGCCACGAGCAGTACTTC
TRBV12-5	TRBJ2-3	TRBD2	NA	CASGLGTSGGATDTQYF	TGTGCTAGTGGTTTAGGAACTAGCGGGGGGGCCACAGATACGCAGTATTTT
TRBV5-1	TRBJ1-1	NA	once	CASSLATGAEAFF	TGCGCCAGCAGCTTGGCCACGGGAGCTGAAGCTTTCTTT
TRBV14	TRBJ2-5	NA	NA	CASSSRGAETQYF	TGTGCCAGCAGCTCCCGCGGGGCAGAGACCCAGTACTTC
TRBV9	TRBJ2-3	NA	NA	CASSVVRGGLDTQYF	TGTGCCAGCAGCGTAGTAAGGGGGGGGCTCGATACGCAGTATTTT